This TCR beta chain was sequenced for a study of cytomegalovirus exposure and HLA in healthy donors. Study in general: Out of 170 million or so T cells, an earlier analysis found about 100 million unique TCR beta sequences in total. Study results and caveats: More clonal expansion characterized HLA-associated TCR beta chains than equally common others in a later analysis.

This clone showed up just once. Its antigen is not identified. V shed 3 bases and J shed 8 bases, with 12 bases lying between them. Germline V CDR1 and CDR2: SGHKS, YYEKEE (reference sequence). The CDR3 loop spans 13 amino acids. The PCR employed 60 Vbeta primers together with 13 Jbeta primers. Sequencing used immunoSEQ multiplex PCR; TCRdb keeps in-frame clones, though not all of them. The table includes hundreds of thousands of clones, roughly two thirds detected once. The chain is built from TRBV5-5 and TRBJ1-5; D possibly corresponds to TRBD1 (6 bases). The sample consisted of PBMCs. This receptor was taken from a female donor in good health and CMV-seronegative. The CDR3 loop is CASSSGVGKPQHF. The CDR3, as DNA: TGTGCCAGCAGCTCAGGGGTTGGGAAGCCCCAGCATTTT.